This TCR beta chain was recorded in a study of shared clonotypes between healthy human individuals (dated by TCRdb to the early 2020s). Some background on the complete study: Three men and a couple of women, aged 18 to 49 years, made up the cohort. Leukapheresis yielded between about 0.94 and 8.9 billion PBMCs per donor. Different laboratories and diverse techniques were used to prepare libraries and sequence TCR repertoires, to increase sequencing depth and limit assay-specific biases. Blood TCR repertoires of roughly five healthy adults were deeply sequenced to estimate repertoire size and the extent of clonotype sharing between individuals.

In the germline V gene (reference sequence), CDR1 corresponds to PRHDT and CDR2 to FYEKMQ. Spanning cysteine to phenylalanine, the CDR3 consists of 13 amino acids. Only CDR3 DNA is held: 39 bases, read in frame from base 1. Trimming removed 0 bases from V and 12 bases from J, leaving 12 bases between the germline ends. Notes on this clone: Its antigen target is currently unknown. The input lacks base qualities; no much larger clone sits a single base away.

Using the deep immunoSEQ assay, multiplex PCR amplified TCR CDR3 regions from genomic DNA. Genomic DNA extracted from each cell subset was distributed evenly over all wells of several immunoSEQ 96-well plates, and each plate served as one replicate. Each replicate PCR for unsorted PBMC received 300 to 350 ng genomic DNA, equal to approximately 29,000 T cell genomes. Genomic DNA from unsorted PBMC was sequenced over ten immunoSEQ deep assay plates. Purified libraries were quantified with a Qubit 3.0 fluorometer, sized on a Bioanalyzer 2100, and re-quantified with the KAPA Library Quantification kit. Every immunoSEQ 96-well plate was sequenced on a separate single-read 150-cycle Illumina NextSeq 550 flow cell. Per the authors' processing: Because only junctional sequences without quality scores were contained in the immunoSEQ output, filtering matching that applied to full-length reads could not be performed. To assign V/J genes and CDR3, sequences were annotated using PyIR, a Python wrapper for IgBLAST v1.9, with IMGT germline references. Reads were filtered out if the reads had weak V/J assignments (E-value above 1e-6), no CDR3, stop codons, out-of-frame junctions, or ambiguous translated residues. V3J clonotypes were defined as sequences sharing an identical inferred V gene, J gene, and CDR3 amino acid sequence. The percentage overlap between two repertoires was calculated by dividing the number of shared unique clonotypes by the size of the smaller repertoire. Three approaches were used to assess repertoire richness: RTK rarefaction, the Chao1 estimator, and Recon v2.1 estimates of unobserved clonotypes. This immuneACCESS table, as held by TCRdb, lists in-frame sequences with V and J called but not all clones. Of the missing ones, under half trace to an unresolved V gene in checked studies; the others have no known cause. That table is the source of V, J and clone size, and D and trimming were worked out from the DNA. This sample comprises 450,000 to 550,000 clones, more than 65% of them detected only once. 10% to 15% of the sample is taken by the ten largest.

The study at large found these results: The genetic and exposure-history diversity represented was limited by the small number of donors. Only blood was sampled, and tissue TCR repertoires likely differ from those in blood. Pairwise subsampling indicated that sequencing depth was expected to affect the degree of clonotype sharing among donors.

Healthy HIV-negative adults with no recently reported acute infections or vaccinations were included as donors. Only Caucasian adults living in Nashville, Tennessee, USA were represented among the donors. In the unsorted samples, 90 million or so PBMCs were counted, and genomic DNA was extracted using the QIAamp DNA Blood Mini kit. After blood collection by leukapheresis, PBMCs were isolated using Ficoll-Histopaque density gradient centrifugation and then cryopreserved in the vapor phase of liquid nitrogen. The source material was PBMCs. This receptor chain uses TRBV13 and TRBJ2-1; a tentative D call is TRBD2 (6 bases match). The sequence came from a woman aged 40 to 50 in good health. Some clones in this sample may be carry-over from other donors' samples. CDR3 protein: CASSLGGRGGQFF. The DNA reads as follows: TGTGCCAGCAGCTTAGGTGGGCGGGGAGGGCAGTTCTTC.